This entry lists 19 T cell receptor beta chains sequenced from one sample in a study of cytomegalovirus exposure and HLA in healthy donors (dated by TCRdb to 2016 to 2017). Receptor libraries were prepared by the immunoSEQ multiplex PCR assay. For the multiplex PCR, a mixture combining 60 forward primers for TCR Vbeta segments and 13 reverse primers for TCR Jbeta segments was used. TCRdb took this table from immuneACCESS and kept in-frame rearrangements with V and J called. Such tables lack part of the clones; where checked against another copy, unresolved V genes explain under half of the gap, and the rest is unexplained. The sample table contains about 85,000 clones; only one count was recorded for roughly 80% of them. 32% of the sample is taken by the ten largest. Sequencing used PBMCs. These receptor sequences come from a man aged 50 to 60 in good health and CMV-seropositive.

This rearrangement joins TRBV7-8 to TRBJ2-3, with TRBD1 as a possible D gene (6 bases). Deletions cut 2 bases from V and 6 bases from J, with 12 bases between. CDR1 SGHVS and CDR2 FQNEAQ come from the germline V gene. The CDR3 has 14 amino acids. CDR3 nucleotide sequence: TGTGCCAGCAGCTTACTACAGGGTATGGATACGCAGTATTTT. This encodes CASSLLQGMDTQYF.

The sample holds one count of this clone. The V gene is TRBV5-8, the J gene TRBJ1-5; weak D call: TRBD1 (6 bases). The germline CDR1 and CDR2 sequences are SGHTS and YDEGEE. Trimming took 7 bases from V and 6 from J, leaving 17 bases between them. CDR3 size: 14 residues. The CDR3 protein is CASENRAGGQPQHF. CDR3 bases: TGTGCCAGCGAGAACAGGGCAGGCGGTCAGCCCCAGCATTTT.

This chain connects TRBV27 to TRBJ2-7; the match to TRBD1 covers 7 bases. Losses at the gene ends were 6 bases for V and 5 bases for J; bases not matched to a gene: 7. This CDR3 is 13 amino acids long. Germline V gene data show CDR1 as MNHEY and CDR2 as SMNVEV (reference sequence). As DNA, the CDR3 is TGTGCCAGCAGCACAGGGGCTGCACACGAGCAGTACTTC. Translating gives CASSTGAAHEQYF.

The gene calls are TRBV6-1 and TRBJ2-7; TRBD1 matches 8 bases. Germline-derived CDR1 and CDR2 are MNHNS and SASEGT. V trimming: 8 bases; J trimming: 2 bases; junction bases outside the gene matches: 11. The length of the CDR3 is 15 residues. The CDR3 DNA follows: TGTGCCAGCCGTAGAGCCCCAGGGGGCCCCTACGAGCAGTACTTC. Translated, it gives CASRRAPGGPYEQYF.

This chain joins TRBV9 and TRBJ2-5; D uncertain. Germline CDR1 is SGDLS and CDR2 is YYNGEE. V gave up 4 bases and J gave up 3 bases, with 16 bases separating them. The CDR3 covers 15 residues. The CDR3 is CASSLGWAGEETQYF. The CDR3 region has the DNA TGTGCCAGCAGCCTAGGGTGGGCAGGTGAAGAGACCCAGTACTTC.

The chain couples TRBV5-8 to TRBJ2-1; no definite D call. Germline CDR1 SGHTS, CDR2 YDEGEE. The CDR3 sequence is 15 residues long. V was trimmed by 6 bases and J by 5 bases, leaving 18 bases between them. In DNA form, the CDR3 reads TGTGCCAGCACCCTACACCGTCAGGTCCACAATGAGCAGTTCTTC. Translation: CASTLHRQVHNEQFF. The full variable domain, with the rest looked up from reference TRBV5-8 and TRBJ2-1, is EAGVTQSPTHLIKTRGQQATLRCSPISGHTSVYWYQQALGLGLQFLLWYDEGEERNRGNFPPRFSGRQFPNYSSELNVNALELEDSALYLCASTLHRQVHNEQFFGPGTRLTVL.

This clone was recorded a few times. V usage is TRBV19 and J usage is TRBJ1-1, with 8 bases fitting TRBD1. Germline V gene data show CDR1 as LNHDA and CDR2 as SQIVND (reference sequence). There are 16 residues in the CDR3. Losses at the gene ends were 1 base for V and 5 bases for J; bases not matched to a gene: 9. The chain's CDR3 is CASSIGARGRWTEAFF. CDR3 nucleotide sequence: TGTGCCAGTAGTATAGGCGCCAGGGGGCGATGGACTGAAGCTTTCTTT.

The chain uses TRBV10-3 and TRBJ2-1; TRBD2 matches at 9 bases. The CDR3 runs to 17 residues. The V gene end was trimmed by 0 bases and the J gene end by 5 bases; junction bases not matched to a gene: 8. Germline values: CDR1 ENHRY, CDR2 SYGVKD. CDR3 loop: CAISESRGREGDNEQFF. The CDR3 bases are TGTGCCATCAGTGAGTCCCGGGGGCGGGAGGGTGACAATGAGCAGTTCTTC.

This chain connects TRBV7-9 to TRBJ1-4, with D hard to call. The CDR3 has 15 residues. Germline V gene data show CDR1 as SEHNR and CDR2 as FQNEAQ (reference sequence). V dropped 2 bases and J dropped 3 bases, with 10 bases sitting between them. The CDR3 region is CASSLTGPSNEKLFF. In nucleotides, the CDR3 is TGTGCCAGCAGCTTAACCGGTCCCTCTAATGAAAAACTGTTTTTT.

This clone was observed a single time. This sequence joins TRBV27 and TRBJ2-7; TRBD2 is a possible D gene (5 bases). V was cut by 6 bases and J by 0 bases, with 9 bases left in between. Germline V lookup: CDR1 MNHEY, CDR2 SMNVEV (reference sequence). The CDR3 is 13 residues long. Here the CDR3 reads CASSYGISYEQYF. The CDR3 coding sequence is TGTGCCAGCAGCTACGGGATCTCCTACGAGCAGTACTTC.

About this clone itself: One junction end does not reproduce the germline sequence, and a read error may be involved. The chain has TRBV7-2 and TRBJ2-1; 14 bases are a match to TRBD2. The germline CDR1 and CDR2 sequences are SGHTA and FQGNSA. This CDR3 spans 14 amino acids. CDR3 DNA: TGTGCCAGCAGCCCCGGACTAGCGGGAGGTACTTTACTCTTC. Translation: CASSPGLAGGTLLF.

The chain links TRBV5-1 to TRBJ1-1; tentative D call: TRBD1 (6 bases). Trimming shortened V by 1 base and J by 8 bases, and 12 bases separated the two germline ends. Germline loops: CDR1 SGHRS, CDR2 YFSETQ. The CDR3 sequence is 13 residues long. The CDR3 nucleotides are TGCGCCAGCAGCTTGCGGGACACTGGGGAAGCTTTCTTT. Encoded protein: CASSLRDTGEAFF.

This chain joins TRBV15 and TRBJ1-1; 10 bases are shared with TRBD1. CDR1 is LNHNV and CDR2 is YYDKDF in the germline V gene (reference sequence). V dropped 5 bases and J dropped 1; count of bases not matched to a gene: 4. The CDR3 runs to 15 residues. The CDR3, as DNA: TGTGCCACCAGCTCTAGGACAGGGGGGAACACTGAAGCTTTCTTT. Translation gives CATSSRTGGNTEAFF.

The chain carries TRBV5-1 and TRBJ2-3; perhaps TRBD1 as D (5 bases). V gave up 4 bases and J gave up 2 bases, with 11 bases separating them. Germline CDR1 reads SGHRS; CDR2 reads YFSETQ. The CDR3 extends over 14 amino acids. In nucleotides, the CDR3 is TGCGCCAGCAGCCCGGACACCAACACAGATACGCAGTATTTT. It is translated as CASSPDTNTDTQYF.

The chain links TRBV19 to TRBJ1-1; D is possibly TRBD1 (6 bases). The CDR3 is 16 amino acids. The germline CDR1 and CDR2 sequences are LNHDA and SQIVND (reference sequence). V gave up 1 base and J gave up 1 base, with 13 bases separating them. The CDR3 region has the DNA TGTGCCAGTAGTATAGGGGCAGGGGTCCCGAACACTGAAGCTTTCTTT. Amino acids: CASSIGAGVPNTEAFF.

The genes are TRBV5-6 and TRBJ1-1, with 7 positions matching TRBD1. The CDR3 has 17 amino acids. Germline lookup yields CDR1 SGHDT and CDR2 YYEEEE. Unmatched junction bases numbered 12, after V lost 3 bases and J lost 1 base. CDR3 sequence reads: CASSSAVNRGANTEAFF. CDR3 sequence (DNA): TGTGCCAGCAGCTCCGCCGTGAACAGGGGAGCGAACACTGAAGCTTTCTTT. Supplemented by reference TRBV5-6 and TRBJ1-1, the full variable domain reads DAGVTQSPTHLIKTRGQQVTLRCSPKSGHDTVSWYQQALGQGPQFIFQYYEEEERQRGNFPDRFSGHQFPNYSSELNVNALLLGDSALYLCASSSAVNRGANTEAFFGQGTRLTVV.

DNA of the CDR3: TGTGCCAGCAGGGCAATTGACTACGAGCAGTACTTC. Translation: CASRAIDYEQYF. This chain uses TRBV7-9 with TRBJ2-7, with D unresolved. This CDR3 is 12 amino acids long. Germline V gene lookup returns CDR1 SEHNR and CDR2 FQNEAQ (reference sequence). V was trimmed by 6 bases and J by 3 bases, leaving 9 bases between them. The whole variable domain, remainder taken from reference TRBV7-9 and TRBJ2-7, is DTGVSQNPRHKITKRGQNVTFRCDPISEHNRLYWYRQTLGQGPEFLTYFQNEAQLEKSRLLSDRFSAERPKGSFSTLEIQRTEQGDSAMYLCASRAIDYEQYFGPGTRLTVT.

This chain uses TRBV5-1 with TRBJ2-1, with TRBD2 identical over 9 bases. Trimming cost V 5 bases and J 5 bases; bases outside gene matches: 5. In germline, CDR1 is SGHRS, CDR2 YFSETQ. The CDR3 spans 14 residues. DNA for the CDR3: TGCGCCAGCAGTCTGACTAGCGGAAACAATGAGCAGTTCTTC. This codes for CASSLTSGNNEQFF.

This chain connects TRBV6-1 to TRBJ2-7; 7 nucleotides align to TRBD2. The CDR3 is made up of 16 amino acids. Germline V gives CDR1 MNHNS, CDR2 SASEGT. Losses at the gene ends were 1 base for V and 3 bases for J; bases not matched to a gene: 9. The CDR3 is CASSEVGRGNSYEQYF. CDR3 coding DNA: TGTGCCAGCAGTGAAGTAGGGCGGGGGAATAGCTACGAGCAGTACTTC.